Listed here is a single TCR beta chain. Its antigen is currently unknown. Amplified regions were TCR beta CDR3 sequences from RNA transcripts. TCR CDR3 regions were first amplified by RT-PCR with HTBI primers. TCRdb reanalysed the multiplex PCR reads using MiXCR and keeps one entry per CDR3 protein. The profile shows about 560,000 distinct CDR3 sequences, 16% of them singletons. This record comes from a study of T cells in Graves' hyperthyroidism and ophthalmopathy. For the study at large: Peripheral blood specimens were obtained at initial diagnosis, prior to any treatment.

Study-wide results and limits: In the blood, most expanded thyroid clonotypes above 0.001 appeared as well. In simple terms, a model built on 13 V-J features told ophthalmopathy apart from stable hyperthyroidism.

Exclusion of patients followed from uncontrolled infection, other autoimmune disease, pregnancy or lactation. Germline values: CDR1 MNHNS, CDR2 SASEGT. The CDR3 is 14 amino acids. Deletions cut 1 base from V and 4 bases from J, with 10 bases between. The sequenced sample consisted of blood. The clonotype was recovered from a woman under 30 with Graves' hyperthyroidism. This sequence joins TRBV6-1 and TRBJ1-2; perhaps TRBD1 as D (6 bases). The CDR3 nucleotides read TGTGCCAGCAGTGAAGAGGGGACAACCTATGGCTACACCTTC. Encoded protein: CASSEEGTTYGYTF.